These T cell receptor beta chains were read from a single sample in a study of blood T cell repertoires in COVID-19. Some clones are missing from TCRdb's copy, which holds only in-frame ones; the method was immunoSEQ multiplex PCR. The repertoire has 150,000 to 200,000 clones, about four fifths of them found once; the top ten carry about 7.8%. Material: peripheral blood. The receptors come from a woman aged 55-75 years with COVID-19, enrolled during active disease. Both conserved end residues are trimmed from each CDR3. Fields, in order: CDR3 protein, clone size, V gene, CDR3 length, J gene. Not every row has a clone size; where given, it reads once, few, many or a size class.

ASSRDAGGTEAF | once | TRBV7-3 | 12 | TRBJ1-1
AWSPPRDDNSPLH | NA | TRBV30 | 13 | TRBJ1-6
ASSDDGGAYNEQF | medium-sized | TRBV6-4 | 13 | TRBJ2-1
SASEEAGGRYQPQH | NA | TRBV20-1 | 14 | TRBJ1-5
ASSLRELYEQY | NA | TRBV12-3/TRBV12-4 | 11 | TRBJ2-7
ASSLAGGTSEQF | NA | TRBV5-4 | 12 | TRBJ2-1
ASKYSRGTDTQY | NA | TRBV2 | 12 | TRBJ2-3
ATRTSRNEQF | NA | TRBV6-5 | 10 | TRBJ2-1
ASSLGLAGRNQETQY | NA | TRBV5-1 | 15 | TRBJ2-5
ASSLEGGGSDEQF | NA | TRBV5-1 | 13 | TRBJ2-1
ASSIGDTGNQPQH | once | TRBV19 | 13 | TRBJ1-5
ASSIEDRGFNEQF | NA | TRBV19 | 13 | TRBJ2-1
ASSSTDSEAF | NA | TRBV7-8 | 10 | TRBJ1-1
ASSDRQGGDQPQH | NA | TRBV6-4 | 13 | TRBJ1-5
ASRRARQGAYGYT | once | TRBV28 | 13 | TRBJ1-2
ASSFSRGGVSYNSPLH | NA | TRBV11-2 | 16 | TRBJ1-6
ASSTPGHRWEETQY | NA | TRBV2 | 14 | TRBJ2-5
ASSLNRGTEAF | NA | TRBV7-3 | 11 | TRBJ1-1
ASSPLDSRNQPQH | NA | TRBV18 | 13 | TRBJ1-5
ASSPLGTSLSSYNEQF | NA | TRBV6-6 | 16 | TRBJ2-1
ASSPVLAGQGNSPLH | NA | TRBV3-1/TRBV3-2 | 15 | TRBJ1-6
ASSLAQGRSNQPQH | NA | TRBV7-8 | 14 | TRBJ1-5
ASSTGTGAITQPQH | once | TRBV27 | 14 | TRBJ1-5
ASSLYGSSKQY | few | TRBV5-4 | 11 | TRBJ2-7
ASSVGGSTEAF | many | TRBV9 | 11 | TRBJ1-1
ASSLYGGTSANYGYT | NA | TRBV7-9 | 15 | TRBJ1-2
ASSPGGDSNQPQH | NA | TRBV5-1 | 13 | TRBJ1-5
ASSRQGPVREKLF | few | TRBV27 | 13 | TRBJ1-4
ASSEAGAVQPQH | NA | TRBV2 | 12 | TRBJ1-5
ASSQLQGEGTEAF | NA | TRBV3-1/TRBV3-2 | 13 | TRBJ1-1
ASSPDRAHYEQY | NA | TRBV18 | 12 | TRBJ2-7
ASRGREWGETQY | NA | TRBV10-3 | 12 | TRBJ2-5
ASSPGGDGQETQY | NA | TRBV7-3 | 13 | TRBJ2-5
ASGRAASYEQY | NA | TRBV25-1 | 11 | TRBJ2-7
AWNDGGTNTEAF | once | TRBV30 | 12 | TRBJ1-1
ASSLALDRSTT | NA | TRBV12-3/TRBV12-4 | 11 | TRBJ2-6
ATSGGPTGSNQETQY | NA | TRBV24-1 | 15 | TRBJ2-5
ASSGLAGSYEQY | NA | TRBV11-2 | 12 | TRBJ2-7
ASSATIAGGLYEQY | few | TRBV7-2 | 14 | TRBJ2-7
ASSKDPAGGRSYNEQF | NA | TRBV21-1 | 16 | TRBJ2-1
ASSPLQGSYGYT | NA | TRBV7-9 | 12 | TRBJ1-2
ASSFPRRTANTEAF | NA | TRBV11-2 | 14 | TRBJ1-1
ASSQNVLAVNEQF | few | TRBV3-1/TRBV3-2 | 13 | TRBJ2-1
ASSTPGQGYGYT | NA | TRBV19 | 12 | TRBJ1-2
ASRAAGTGARGYT | NA | TRBV7-9 | 13 | TRBJ1-2
ASSLGGAGSTDTQY | NA | TRBV7-2 | 14 | TRBJ2-3
ASSRRQGRSSYEQY | NA | TRBV19 | 14 | TRBJ2-7
ASSPHTGPNTEAF | NA | TRBV9 | 13 | TRBJ1-1